A single sample gave rise to the 9 T cell receptor beta chains below, sequenced in a study of blood T cell repertoires in COVID-19. The protocol was immunoSEQ multiplex PCR, while the TCRdb copy is restricted to in-frame clones and leaves out a portion. The repertoire holds more than 200,000 clones, 86% seen once, with 2.2% in the top ten. The specimen was peripheral blood. The receptors come from a woman between 45 and 65 years old with acute or convalescent COVID-19.

The V gene is TRBV7-9, the J gene TRBJ1-4; D unresolved. This CDR3 is 14 amino acids long. CDR1 and CDR2 from the germline V gene are SEHNR and FQNEAQ (reference sequence). Trimming removed 1 base at V and 6 bases at J, with 9 bases between. The CDR3 is CASSLDGEHEKLFF. In DNA form, the CDR3 reads TGTGCCAGCAGCTTAGATGGAGAACATGAAAAACTGTTTTTT.

The chain recombines TRBV6-5 with TRBJ2-7; TRBD1 aligns across 9 bases. This CDR3 has 14 amino acids. With V trimmed by 6 bases and J by 5 bases, 8 bases remained unmatched. Germline V lookup: CDR1 MNHEY, CDR2 SVGAGI. The CDR3 sequence: CASSRDREKNEQYF. The CDR3 DNA reads TGTGCCAGCAGCCGGGACAGGGAGAAAAACGAGCAGTACTTC.

The chain combines TRBV19 with TRBJ2-7, with D possibly matching TRBD1 (5 bases). From germline, CDR1 is LNHDA and CDR2 SQIVND (reference sequence). The CDR3 has 12 residues. The chain's CDR3 is CGNVRTSYEQYF. Written as DNA, the CDR3 is TGTGGCAACGTCCGGACATCCTACGAGCAGTACTTC.

The rearrangement links TRBV6-5 to TRBJ1-1; D is unresolved. This CDR3 is 14 amino acids long. Trimming pared 5 bases from V and 3 bases from J, leaving 13 bases between. Germline V gene lookup returns CDR1 MNHEY and CDR2 SVGAGI. Here the CDR3 reads CASSPDLRDTEAFF. Here the CDR3 DNA reads TGTGCCAGCAGTCCAGATTTGAGGGACACTGAAGCTTTCTTT.

A single count supports this clone. The V gene is TRBV25-1, the J gene TRBJ1-2; no clear D gene. Germline CDR1 and CDR2: MGHDK and SYGVNS. The CDR3 contains 14 residues. V dropped 5 bases and J dropped 4 bases, with 14 bases sitting between them. The CDR3: CASSPGLAGYGYTF. Written as DNA, the CDR3 is TGTGCCAGCAGTCCGGGCCTAGCGGGCTATGGCTACACCTTC.

The V and J genes are TRBV9 and TRBJ2-7; TRBD2 matches at 8 bases. The CDR3 is 14 residues long. Germline CDR1 reads SGDLS; CDR2 reads YYNGEE. The ends lost 0 bases at V and 7 bases at J; junction bases unmatched: 6. The CDR3 DNA follows: TGTGCCAGCAGCGTAGGGGGAGCGGGAGATGAGCAGTACTTC. It specifies CASSVGGAGDEQYF. The complete variable domain, with remaining parts taken from reference TRBV9 and TRBJ2-7, reads DSGVTQTPKHLITATGQRVTLRCSPRSGDLSVYWYQQSLDQGLQFLIQYYNGEERAKGNILERFSAQQFPDLHSELNLSSLELGDSALYFCASSVGGAGDEQYFGPGTRLTVT.

Here the CDR3 reads CASSALGATGNTIYF. The CDR3 region has the DNA TGTGCCAGCAGCGCCCTGGGGGCCACTGGAAACACCATATATTTT. The V and J genes are TRBV9 and TRBJ1-3; TRBD1 is a possible D gene (6 bases). The CDR3 is 15 residues long. V dropped 3 bases and J dropped 2 bases, with 12 bases sitting between them. CDR1 is SGDLS, CDR2 YYNGEE, per germline.

This clone was found once. DNA of the CDR3: TGTGCCAGCAGATATGACAGATTAGCTGGAAACACCATATATTTT. As protein: CASRYDRLAGNTIYF. The genes are TRBV2 and TRBJ1-3, with D perhaps matching TRBD1 (5 bases). The germline V gene has CDR1 SNHLY and CDR2 FYNNEI. The CDR3 consists of 15 residues. Between the trimmed V and J ends, which lost 6 bases and 2 bases, there was a span of 14 bases.

The CDR3: CASTWDRGRETQYF. The CDR3 DNA reads as TGTGCCAGCACGTGGGACAGGGGGAGAGAGACCCAGTACTTC. This chain joins TRBV2 and TRBJ2-5, with 11 nucleotides matching TRBD1. Germline lookup yields CDR1 SNHLY and CDR2 FYNNEI. There are 14 residues in the CDR3. Losses at the gene ends were 7 bases for V and 4 bases for J; bases not matched to a gene: 5.